The present T cell receptor beta chain was sequenced within a study of cytotoxic CD8 clonotypes in ibrutinib-treated CLL. Findings of the study overall: Public clonotypes occurred uncommonly; on treatment, they contracted or remained stable.

Worth noting for this clone: No antigen is known for it. The junction and the germline gene differ at one end; a read error may be behind it.

CDR1 is SSHAT and CDR2 is FNYEAQ in the germline V gene (reference sequence). The CDR3 runs 14 residues. The table came from immunoSEQ multiplex PCR; TCRdb's copy has only in-frame clones and leaves some out. The profile shows about 45,000 clones, about 69% of them singletons. This clonotype was sampled from a human donor with chronic lymphocytic leukemia. The source was PBMCs, collected after 24 months of ibrutinib treatment. This chain uses TRBV7-7 with TRBJ2-5; a possible D gene is TRBD1 (6 bases). The CDR3 coding sequence is TGTGCTAGCAGCTTCGGGACAAATCAAGAGACCCAGTACTTC. Its translation is CASSFGTNQETQYF. Complete variable domain (other parts from reference TRBV7-7 and TRBJ2-5): GAGVSQSPRYKVTKRGQDVTLRCDPISSHATLYWYQQALGQGPEFLTYFNYEAQPDKSGLPSDRFSAERPEGSISTLTIQRTEQRDSAMYRCASSFGTNQETQYFGPGTRLLVL.